This TCR beta chain was captured in a study of cytomegalovirus exposure and HLA in healthy donors. Study-level results: Immune exposure information comprised only CMV serostatus. The classifier was said to identify cytomegalovirus status with high specificity and sensitivity.

This clone was recorded once. Antigen specificity is unknown. PCR involved 60 Vbeta and 13 Jbeta primers. Clones were sequenced by immunoSEQ multiplex PCR, and TCRdb holds only the in-frame ones, with some missing. The sample consists of about 160,000 clones, roughly three quarters of them appearing once. In germline, CDR1 is SGHVS, CDR2 FQNEAQ. The ends were cut back, 1 base at V and 0 bases at J, with 10 bases in the middle. This CDR3 is built from 15 residues. This sequence joins TRBV7-8 and TRBJ2-7; no reliable D call. This clonotype was obtained from a man between 18 and 29 years old in good health and CMV-seropositive. The specimen was PBMCs. The CDR3 DNA reads TGTGCCAGCAGCTTAGGCCCGGTAAGCTCCTACGAGCAGTACTTC. Amino acid sequence: CASSLGPVSSYEQYF. The full variable domain, with the rest looked up from reference TRBV7-8 and TRBJ2-7, is GAGVSQSPRYKVAKRGQDVALRCDPISGHVSLFWYQQALGQGPEFLTYFQNEAQLDKSGLPSDRFFAERPEGSVSTLKIQRTQQEDSAVYLCASSLGPVSSYEQYFGPGTRLTVT.